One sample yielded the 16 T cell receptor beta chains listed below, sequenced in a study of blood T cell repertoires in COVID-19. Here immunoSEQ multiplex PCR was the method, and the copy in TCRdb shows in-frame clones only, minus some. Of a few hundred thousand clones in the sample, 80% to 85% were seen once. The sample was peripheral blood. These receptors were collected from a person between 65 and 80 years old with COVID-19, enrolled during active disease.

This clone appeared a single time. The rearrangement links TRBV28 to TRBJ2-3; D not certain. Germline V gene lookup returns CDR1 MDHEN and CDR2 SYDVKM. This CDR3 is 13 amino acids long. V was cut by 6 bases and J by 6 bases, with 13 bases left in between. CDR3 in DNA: TGTGCCAGCAGCTCCCCTCACCAGGATACGCAGTATTTT. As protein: CASSSPHQDTQYF.

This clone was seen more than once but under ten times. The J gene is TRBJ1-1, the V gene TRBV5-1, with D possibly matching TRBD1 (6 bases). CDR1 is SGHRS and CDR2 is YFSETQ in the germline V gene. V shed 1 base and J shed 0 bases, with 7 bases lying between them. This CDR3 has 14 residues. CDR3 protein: CASSLTGMNTEAFF. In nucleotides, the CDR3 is TGCGCCAGCAGCTTGACAGGGATGAACACTGAAGCTTTCTTT.

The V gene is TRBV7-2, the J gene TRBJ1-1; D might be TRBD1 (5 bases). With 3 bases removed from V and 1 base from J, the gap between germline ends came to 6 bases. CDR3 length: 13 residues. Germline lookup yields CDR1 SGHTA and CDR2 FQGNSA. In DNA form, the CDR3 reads TGTGCCAGCAGCTTTACAGGGAACACTGAAGCTTTCTTT. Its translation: CASSFTGNTEAFF.

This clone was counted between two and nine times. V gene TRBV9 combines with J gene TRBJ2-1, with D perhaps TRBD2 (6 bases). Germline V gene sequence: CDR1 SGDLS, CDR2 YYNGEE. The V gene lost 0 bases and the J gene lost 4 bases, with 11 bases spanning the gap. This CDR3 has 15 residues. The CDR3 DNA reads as TGTGCCAGCAGCGTAGATGGAGGGTTTTACAATGAGCAGTTCTTC. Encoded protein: CASSVDGGFYNEQFF.

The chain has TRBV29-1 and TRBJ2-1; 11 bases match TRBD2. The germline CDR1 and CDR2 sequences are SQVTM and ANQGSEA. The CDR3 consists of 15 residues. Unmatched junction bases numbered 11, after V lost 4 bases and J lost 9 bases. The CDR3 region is CSVAGGLAALTEQFF. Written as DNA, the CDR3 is TGCAGCGTTGCGGGGGGACTAGCGGCTTTGACTGAGCAGTTCTTC.

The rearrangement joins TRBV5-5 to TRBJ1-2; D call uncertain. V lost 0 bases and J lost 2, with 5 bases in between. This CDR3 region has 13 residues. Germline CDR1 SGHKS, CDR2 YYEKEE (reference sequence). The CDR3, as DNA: TGTGCCAGCAGCTTGGCGTTCAACTATGGCTACACCTTC. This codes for CASSLAFNYGYTF. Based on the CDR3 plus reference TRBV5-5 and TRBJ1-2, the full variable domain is DAGVTQSPTHLIKTRGQQVTLRCSPISGHKSVSWYQQVLGQGPQFIFQYYEKEERGRGNFPDRFSARQFPNYSSELNVNALLLGDSALYLCASSLAFNYGYTFGSGTRLTVV.

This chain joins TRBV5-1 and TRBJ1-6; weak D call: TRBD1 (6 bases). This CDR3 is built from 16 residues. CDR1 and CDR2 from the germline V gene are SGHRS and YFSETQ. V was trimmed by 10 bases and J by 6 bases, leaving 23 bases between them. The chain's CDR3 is CARGLEGGAGNSPLHF. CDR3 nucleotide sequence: TGCGCCCGCGGCTTGGAGGGGGGGGCAGGTAATTCACCCCTCCACTTT.

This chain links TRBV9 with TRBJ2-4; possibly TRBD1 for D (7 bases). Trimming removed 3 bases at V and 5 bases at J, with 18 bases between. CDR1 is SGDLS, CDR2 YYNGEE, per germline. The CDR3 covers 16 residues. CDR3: CASSARDREEENIQYF. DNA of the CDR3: TGTGCCAGCAGCGCCCGAGACAGGGAGGAGGAAAACATTCAGTACTTC.

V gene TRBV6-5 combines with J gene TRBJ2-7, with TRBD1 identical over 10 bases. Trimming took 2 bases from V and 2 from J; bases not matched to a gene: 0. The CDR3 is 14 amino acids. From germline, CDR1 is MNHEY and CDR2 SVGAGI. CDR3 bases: TGTGCCAGCAGTTACGGGACAGGGGCCTACGAGCAGTACTTC. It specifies CASSYGTGAYEQYF.

The CDR3 DNA follows: TGTGCCTGGAGCCAGACCGGGACAAGAGAAAAACTGTTTTTT. Encoded protein: CAWSQTGTREKLFF. The chain is built from TRBV30 and TRBJ1-4; possible D gene TRBD1, 6 bases. Trimming shortened V by 3 bases and J by 8 bases, and 16 bases separated the two germline ends. CDR3 length equals 14 residues. Germline lookup yields CDR1 GTSNPN and CDR2 SVGIG (reference sequence).

Here the CDR3 DNA reads TGTGCCAGCAGCTTGGGCGACAGGGGGCGGGAGACCCAGTACTTC. Translating gives CASSLGDRGRETQYF. This chain connects TRBV5-4 to TRBJ2-5; the match to TRBD1 covers 10 bases. The CDR3 contains 15 residues. Germline loops: CDR1 SGHNT, CDR2 YYREEE (reference sequence). Trimming removed 0 bases from V and 5 bases from J; junction bases left unmatched: 4. Complete variable domain (other parts from reference TRBV5-4 and TRBJ2-5): ETGVTQSPTHLIKTRGQQVTLRCSSQSGHNTVSWYQQALGQGPQFIFQYYREEENGRGNFPPRFSGLQFPNYSSELNVNALELDDSALYLCASSLGDRGRETQYFGPGTRLLVL.

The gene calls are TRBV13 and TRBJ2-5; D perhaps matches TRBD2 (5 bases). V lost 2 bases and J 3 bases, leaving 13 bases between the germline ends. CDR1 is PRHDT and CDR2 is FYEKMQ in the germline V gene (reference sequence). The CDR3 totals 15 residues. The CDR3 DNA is TGTGCCAGCAGCTTATCTGGGAGAGGTGAAGAGACCCAGTACTTC. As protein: CASSLSGRGEETQYF.

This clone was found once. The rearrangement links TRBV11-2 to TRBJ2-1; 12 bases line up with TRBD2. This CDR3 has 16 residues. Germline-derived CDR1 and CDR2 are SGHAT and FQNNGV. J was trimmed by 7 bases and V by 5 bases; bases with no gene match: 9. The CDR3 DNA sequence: TGTGCCAGCAGCCCCTCCGGGACTAGCGGGCAGAATGAGCAGTTCTTC. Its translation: CASSPSGTSGQNEQFF.

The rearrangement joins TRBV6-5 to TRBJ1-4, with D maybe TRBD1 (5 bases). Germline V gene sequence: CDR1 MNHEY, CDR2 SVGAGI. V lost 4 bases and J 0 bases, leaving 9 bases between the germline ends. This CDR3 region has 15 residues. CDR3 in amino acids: CASSWTPTTNEKLFF. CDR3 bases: TGTGCCAGCAGTTGGACACCTACAACTAATGAAAAACTGTTTTTT.

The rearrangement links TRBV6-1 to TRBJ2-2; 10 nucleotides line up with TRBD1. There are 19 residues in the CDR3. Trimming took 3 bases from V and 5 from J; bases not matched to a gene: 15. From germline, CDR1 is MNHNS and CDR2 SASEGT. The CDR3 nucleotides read TGTGCCAGCAGTGAGGGTTGGTGGGGACAGGGGCGGCGAACCGGGGAGCTGTTTTTT. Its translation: CASSEGWWGQGRRTGELFF.

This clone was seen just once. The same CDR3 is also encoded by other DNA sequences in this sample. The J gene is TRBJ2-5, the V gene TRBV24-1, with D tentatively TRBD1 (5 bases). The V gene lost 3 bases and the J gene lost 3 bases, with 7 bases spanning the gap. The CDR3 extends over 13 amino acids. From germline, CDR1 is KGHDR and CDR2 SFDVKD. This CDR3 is CATSDPREETQYF. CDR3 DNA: TGTGCCACCAGTGATCCCAGGGAAGAGACCCAGTACTTC.